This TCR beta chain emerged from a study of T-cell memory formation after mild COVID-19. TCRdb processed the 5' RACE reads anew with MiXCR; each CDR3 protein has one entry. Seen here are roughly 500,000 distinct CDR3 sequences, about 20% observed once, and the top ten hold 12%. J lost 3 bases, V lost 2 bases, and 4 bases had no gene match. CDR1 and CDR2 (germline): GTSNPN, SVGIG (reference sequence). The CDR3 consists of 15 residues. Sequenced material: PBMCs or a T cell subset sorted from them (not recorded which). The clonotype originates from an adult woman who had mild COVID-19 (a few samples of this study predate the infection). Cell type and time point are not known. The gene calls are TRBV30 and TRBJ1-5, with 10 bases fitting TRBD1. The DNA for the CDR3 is TGTGCCTGGAGTCGGGACAGGGGACCCAATCAGCCCCAGCATTTT. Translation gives CAWSRDRGPNQPQHF. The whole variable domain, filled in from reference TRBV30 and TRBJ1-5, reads SQTIHQWPATLVQPVGSPLSLECTVEGTSNPNLYWYRQAAGRGLQLLFYSVGIGQISSEVPQNLSASRPQDRQFILSSKKLLLSDSGFYLCAWSRDRGPNQPQHFGDGTRLSIL.